This TCR beta chain was recovered during a study of blood T cell repertoires in COVID-19. As for the study in general: The United States, Italy and Spain supplied acute and convalescent COVID-19 samples.

There are 16 residues in the CDR3. V lost 2 bases and J 8 bases, leaving 18 bases between the germline ends. Germline CDR1 reads KGHSH; CDR2 reads LQKENI. The Seattle site enrolled patients during active infection and followed them longitudinally. In the authors' methods: Quantification of nucleated cells was approximated via reference gene primer amplification. TCRdb's table, derived via immunoSEQ multiplex PCR, lists solely in-frame clones and lacks some. The V and J calls and clone size come from that table; D and trimming were worked out from the DNA. The sample yields about 370,000 clones, 89% seen once.

The rearrangement links TRBV18 to TRBJ1-4; D uncertain. This receptor was taken from a young woman with COVID-19, enrolled during active disease. Sequencing was done on a sample of peripheral blood. DNA of the CDR3: TGTGCCAGCTCACCATTTTTCGCTGGACGGGAGGAAAAACTGTTTTTT. It is translated as CASSPFFAGREEKLFF.